This TCR beta chain was sequenced in a study of monozygotic twins with inflammatory bowel disease. General study findings and limits: The study found lower TCRbeta diversity (inverse Simpson) in IBD patients than in healthy co-twins. A lone strong IBD-associated signal or clonotype found no support.

About this clonotype itself: The antigen is not known.

Eight separate reactions per sample yielded the cDNA. TCRdb reworked the 5' RACE reads into one entry per CDR3 protein, no DNA. This sample's table reports approximately 85,000 distinct CDR3 sequences. The CDR3 runs 13 residues. Germline V gene sequence: CDR1 SGHRS, CDR2 YFSETQ. The chain uses TRBV5-1 and TRBJ2-3; no DNA is available, so the TRBD1 call from TCRdb remains unchecked. The sequenced material came from blood. The sequence derives from a human donor with ulcerative colitis or Crohn's disease, or a healthy co-twin of an affected twin (not recorded which). The CDR3 is CASSQGYTDTQYF.